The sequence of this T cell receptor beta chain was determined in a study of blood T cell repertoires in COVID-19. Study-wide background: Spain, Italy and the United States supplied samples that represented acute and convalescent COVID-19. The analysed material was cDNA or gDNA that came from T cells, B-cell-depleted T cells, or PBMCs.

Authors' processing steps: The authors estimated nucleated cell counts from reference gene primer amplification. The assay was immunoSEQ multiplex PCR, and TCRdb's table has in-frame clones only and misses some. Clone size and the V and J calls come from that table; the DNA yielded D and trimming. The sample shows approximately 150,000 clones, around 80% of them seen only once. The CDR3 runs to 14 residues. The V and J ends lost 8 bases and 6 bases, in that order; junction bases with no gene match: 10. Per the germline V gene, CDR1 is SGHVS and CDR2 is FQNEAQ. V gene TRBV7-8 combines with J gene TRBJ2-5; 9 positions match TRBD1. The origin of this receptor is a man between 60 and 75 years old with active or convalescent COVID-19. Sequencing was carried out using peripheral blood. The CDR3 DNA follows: TGTGCCAGCGTCTCCTCCGGGACAGGGAAGACCCAGTACTTC. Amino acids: CASVSSGTGKTQYF. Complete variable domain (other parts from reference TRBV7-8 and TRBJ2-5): GAGVSQSPRYKVAKRGQDVALRCDPISGHVSLFWYQQALGQGPEFLTYFQNEAQLDKSGLPSDRFFAERPEGSVSTLKIQRTQQEDSAVYLCASVSSGTGKTQYFGPGTRLLVL.